One and the same sample provided the 2 T cell receptor beta chains below, sequenced in a study of shared clonotypes between healthy human individuals. In the naive CD8 group, cells lacked CD45RO and were positively selected for CCR7, so terminally differentiated effector memory CD45RA+ cells were left out. Clones were sequenced by immunoSEQ multiplex PCR, and TCRdb holds only the in-frame ones, with some missing. The table lists about 2 million clones, about 94% of them singletons. Sequenced sample: naive CD8+ T cells sorted from blood. These receptors all come from a man between 18 and 35 years old in good health.

This chain connects TRBV5-1 to TRBJ1-1; D is undetermined. The length of the CDR3 is 14 residues. The V end was cut by 4 bases, the J end by 1 base, with 11 bases between. CDR1 is SGHRS and CDR2 is YFSETQ in the germline V gene. For the CDR3, the DNA is TGCGCCAGCAGCCCCTACGCGGGGAACACTGAAGCTTTCTTT. Translated: CASSPYAGNTEAFF.

The rearrangement links TRBV29-1 to TRBJ2-7; D is uncertain. Between the trimmed V and J ends, which lost 7 bases and 0 bases, there was a span of 13 bases. The CDR3 spans 13 residues. The germline CDR1 and CDR2 sequences are SQVTM and ANQGSEA. The CDR3 reads CSAVAADSYEQYF. As DNA, the CDR3 is TGCAGCGCCGTCGCTGCAGACTCCTACGAGCAGTACTTC.